These T cell receptor beta chains were read from a single sample in a study of cytotoxic CD8 clonotypes in ibrutinib-treated CLL. Using immunoSEQ multiplex PCR, the repertoire was profiled, and TCRdb retains in-frame clones only, with some absent. The sample consists of some 200,000 clones, roughly 65% of them appearing once. The sample was PBMCs, taken after 12 months of ibrutinib treatment. All receptors come from a human donor with chronic lymphocytic leukemia. The CDR3 runs from the conserved cysteine through the conserved F or W. Fields, in order: V gene, D gene, clone size, J gene, CDR3 protein, CDR3 DNA. A D gene is named only where the DNA matches it firmly. Clone size is stated in some rows and not others, as once, few, many or a class when expanded.

V gene: TRBV6-1; D gene: TRBD2; clone size: .; J gene: TRBJ2-5; CDR3 protein: CASSEAPSGTWYF; CDR3 DNA: TGTGCCAGCAGTGAAGCGCCAAGCGGGACCTGGTACTTC
V gene: TRBV29-1; D gene: .; clone size: .; J gene: TRBJ1-5; CDR3 protein: CSVEEGQGQPQHF; CDR3 DNA: TGCAGCGTTGAAGAGGGGCAAGGGCAGCCCCAGCATTTT
V gene: TRBV2; D gene: TRBD2; clone size: .; J gene: TRBJ2-3; CDR3 protein: CASWGGSDTQYF; CDR3 DNA: TGTGCCAGCTGGGGGGGTTCGGATACGCAGTATTTT
V gene: TRBV19; D gene: TRBD1; clone size: .; J gene: TRBJ2-2; CDR3 protein: CAIAGGAKNTGELFF; CDR3 DNA: TGTGCCATAGCAGGGGGCGCGAAGAACACCGGGGAGCTGTTTTTT
V gene: TRBV6-6; D gene: .; clone size: once; J gene: TRBJ1-1; CDR3 protein: CASSRGNTEAFF; CDR3 DNA: TGTGCCAGCAGTCGGGGGAACACTGAAGCTTTCTTT
V gene: TRBV11-2; D gene: TRBD2; clone size: .; J gene: TRBJ2-2; CDR3 protein: CASSLGVAGGRTGELFF; CDR3 DNA: TGTGCCAGCAGCTTAGGGGTAGCGGGAGGTAGAACCGGGGAGCTGTTTTTT
V gene: TRBV6-5; D gene: TRBD1; clone size: .; J gene: TRBJ1-1; CDR3 protein: CASSFPGGGQEAFF; CDR3 DNA: TGTGCCAGCAGTTTCCCAGGGGGCGGCCAAGAAGCTTTCTTT
V gene: TRBV6-5; D gene: .; clone size: .; J gene: TRBJ2-7; CDR3 protein: CASSYPKAYEQYF; CDR3 DNA: TGTGCCAGCAGTTACCCCAAGGCCTACGAGCAGTACTTC
V gene: TRBV11-3; D gene: .; clone size: .; J gene: TRBJ2-1; CDR3 protein: CASSPGLGRAPGNEQFF; CDR3 DNA: TGTGCCAGCAGCCCCGGACTGGGCAGGGCCCCGGGGAATGAGCAGTTCTTC
V gene: TRBV4-3; D gene: .; clone size: .; J gene: TRBJ2-1; CDR3 protein: CASSQDRVLGRGDEQFF; CDR3 DNA: TGCGCCAGCAGCCAGGATCGGGTCCTCGGGAGAGGGGATGAGCAGTTCTTC
V gene: TRBV29-1; D gene: .; clone size: .; J gene: TRBJ1-2; CDR3 protein: CYSGSANYGYTF; CDR3 DNA: TGTTATTCCGGATCAGCTAACTATGGCTACACCTTC
V gene: TRBV27; D gene: TRBD1; clone size: many; J gene: TRBJ2-6; CDR3 protein: CASSLGQGPGANVLTF; CDR3 DNA: TGTGCCAGCAGTTTAGGACAGGGCCCCGGGGCCAACGTCCTGACTTTC
V gene: TRBV18; D gene: .; clone size: few; J gene: TRBJ2-6; CDR3 protein: CASSLSGANVLTF; CDR3 DNA: TGTGCCAGCTCCCTCTCTGGGGCCAACGTCCTGACTTTC
V gene: TRBV6-4; D gene: .; clone size: .; J gene: TRBJ2-3; CDR3 protein: CASSPRPTGPSTDTQYF; CDR3 DNA: TGTGCCAGCAGCCCCAGACCTACAGGGCCCAGCACAGATACGCAGTATTTT
V gene: TRBV29-1; D gene: TRBD1; clone size: .; J gene: TRBJ2-1; CDR3 protein: CSVSPGQGNREQFF; CDR3 DNA: TGCAGCGTTTCCCCGGGACAGGGGAATCGTGAGCAGTTCTTC
V gene: TRBV4-1; D gene: .; clone size: .; J gene: TRBJ1-1; CDR3 protein: CASSHPNGLEAFF; CDR3 DNA: TGCGCCAGCAGCCACCCGAACGGTTTGGAAGCTTTCTTT
V gene: TRBV4-3; D gene: TRBD1; clone size: few; J gene: TRBJ1-2; CDR3 protein: CASSEDRVNYGYTF; CDR3 DNA: TGCGCCAGCAGCGAGGACAGGGTAAACTATGGCTACACCTTC
V gene: TRBV4-1; D gene: .; clone size: .; J gene: TRBJ2-1; CDR3 protein: CASSQDGGTYNEQFF; CDR3 DNA: TGCGCCAGCAGCCAAGATGGAGGAACCTACAATGAGCAGTTCTTC
V gene: TRBV5-1; D gene: TRBD1; clone size: .; J gene: TRBJ2-2; CDR3 protein: CASRTGWTGELFF; CDR3 DNA: TGCGCCAGCAGGACAGGGTGGACCGGGGAGCTGTTTTTT
V gene: TRBV5-4; D gene: .; clone size: .; J gene: TRBJ2-3; CDR3 protein: CASRNWGMPSTDTQYF; CDR3 DNA: TGTGCCAGCAGGAACTGGGGGATGCCCAGCACAGATACGCAGTATTTT
V gene: TRBV28; D gene: .; clone size: .; J gene: TRBJ1-2; CDR3 protein: CASSRLQDYGYTF; CDR3 DNA: TGTGCCAGCAGTCGTCTCCAGGACTATGGCTACACCTTC
V gene: TRBV9; D gene: .; clone size: .; J gene: TRBJ1-2; CDR3 protein: CASSVVGTDYGYTF; CDR3 DNA: TGTGCCAGCAGCGTAGTCGGGACGGACTATGGCTACACCTTC
V gene: TRBV25-1; D gene: TRBD1; clone size: .; J gene: TRBJ1-1; CDR3 protein: CASSRSGGTGIYTEAFF; CDR3 DNA: TGTGCCAGCAGTAGGTCAGGGGGCACGGGCATTTACACTGAAGCTTTCTTT
V gene: TRBV30; D gene: TRBD2; clone size: .; J gene: TRBJ2-7; CDR3 protein: CAWSVARGRMQYEQYF; CDR3 DNA: TGTGCCTGGAGTGTAGCTCGCGGGAGGATGCAGTACGAGCAGTACTTC
V gene: TRBV6-4; D gene: TRBD1; clone size: .; J gene: TRBJ1-1; CDR3 protein: CASSVKGGPSEAFF; CDR3 DNA: TGTGCCAGCAGTGTAAAAGGGGGCCCGTCTGAAGCTTTCTTT
V gene: TRBV18; D gene: .; clone size: .; J gene: TRBJ1-3; CDR3 protein: CASSPQQVAGNTIYF; CDR3 DNA: TGTGCCAGCTCACCACAGCAGGTGGCCGGAAACACCATATATTTT
V gene: TRBV7-2; D gene: .; clone size: few; J gene: TRBJ1-5; CDR3 protein: CASSSLAMQPQHF; CDR3 DNA: TGTGCCAGCAGCTCCCTGGCTATGCAGCCCCAGCATTTT
V gene: TRBV28; D gene: .; clone size: .; J gene: TRBJ2-7; CDR3 protein: CASSLGGDEQYF; CDR3 DNA: TGTGCCAGCAGTTTAGGAGGGGACGAGCAGTACTTC
V gene: TRBV7-2; D gene: .; clone size: .; J gene: TRBJ2-5; CDR3 protein: CASSLVAGRQTQYF; CDR3 DNA: TGTGCCAGCAGCTTAGTGGCAGGGAGGCAGACCCAGTACTTC
V gene: TRBV5-1; D gene: TRBD1; clone size: once; J gene: TRBJ2-3; CDR3 protein: CASRQGQGTDTQYF; CDR3 DNA: TGCGCCAGCAGACAAGGACAGGGCACAGATACGCAGTATTTT
V gene: TRBV2; D gene: TRBD1; clone size: .; J gene: TRBJ1-4; CDR3 protein: CASSEDRGLNEKLFF; CDR3 DNA: TGTGCCAGCAGTGAAGACAGGGGCCTTAATGAAAAACTGTTTTTT
V gene: TRBV18; D gene: TRBD1; clone size: .; J gene: TRBJ1-5; CDR3 protein: CASSLLGQGSNQPQHF; CDR3 DNA: TGTGCCAGCTCCCTTTTGGGACAGGGTAGCAATCAGCCCCAGCATTTT
V gene: TRBV9; D gene: .; clone size: few; J gene: TRBJ1-3; CDR3 protein: CASSVVPASGNTIYF; CDR3 DNA: TGTGCCAGCAGCGTAGTTCCAGCCTCTGGAAACACCATATATTTT
V gene: TRBV15; D gene: .; clone size: .; J gene: TRBJ1-1; CDR3 protein: CATSGPQPRAIAEAFF; CDR3 DNA: TGTGCCACCAGCGGACCACAACCCCGGGCAATCGCTGAAGCTTTCTTT
V gene: TRBV7-3; D gene: .; clone size: .; J gene: TRBJ1-4; CDR3 protein: CASSASGPSGEKLFF; CDR3 DNA: TGTGCCAGCAGCGCTTCAGGTCCTTCGGGTGAAAAACTGTTTTTT
V gene: TRBV7-7; D gene: .; clone size: once; J gene: TRBJ2-5; CDR3 protein: CASSLAGGTGVAYQETQYF; CDR3 DNA: TGTGCTAGCAGCTTAGCGGGAGGGACAGGGGTTGCGTACCAAGAGACCCAGTACTTC
V gene: TRBV29-1; D gene: TRBD1; clone size: .; J gene: TRBJ1-1; CDR3 protein: CSVAAGQLHYTEAFF; CDR3 DNA: TGCAGCGTCGCAGCGGGACAGCTTCATTACACTGAAGCTTTCTTT
V gene: TRBV4-3; D gene: TRBD2; clone size: .; J gene: TRBJ2-1; CDR3 protein: CASSQAGTSRSEQFF; CDR3 DNA: TGCGCCAGCAGCCAAGCCGGGACTAGTCGTAGTGAGCAGTTCTTC
V gene: TRBV18; D gene: .; clone size: .; J gene: TRBJ2-5; CDR3 protein: CASSPPSGRETQYF; CDR3 DNA: TGTGCCAGCTCACCACCGTCAGGTAGAGAGACCCAGTACTTC
V gene: TRBV27; D gene: .; clone size: .; J gene: TRBJ1-1; CDR3 protein: CASSLSIRALVSEAFF; CDR3 DNA: TGTGCCAGCAGTTTATCTATTCGGGCGCTAGTAAGTGAAGCTTTCTTT
V gene: TRBV19; D gene: TRBD1; clone size: .; J gene: TRBJ1-5; CDR3 protein: CASSIIDRGGNQPQHF; CDR3 DNA: TGTGCCAGTAGTATAATAGACAGGGGAGGCAATCAGCCCCAGCATTTT
V gene: TRBV30; D gene: .; clone size: .; J gene: TRBJ1-2; CDR3 protein: CAWSLRGEGYGYTF; CDR3 DNA: TGTGCCTGGAGTTTACGGGGGGAAGGGTATGGCTACACCTTC
V gene: TRBV28; D gene: .; clone size: .; J gene: TRBJ1-2; CDR3 protein: CASWPTVYAGYGYTF; CDR3 DNA: TGTGCCAGCTGGCCGACAGTGTACGCGGGCTATGGCTACACCTTC
V gene: TRBV7-3; D gene: TRBD2; clone size: .; J gene: TRBJ2-7; CDR3 protein: CASSFGPGLALPGEQYF; CDR3 DNA: TGTGCCAGCAGCTTTGGGCCGGGACTAGCTCTCCCTGGGGAGCAGTACTTC